This TCR beta chain was sequenced for a study of shared clonotypes between healthy human individuals (dated by TCRdb to the early 2020s). Some background on the complete study: The cohort included a few men and two women between 18 and 49 years of age. Libraries were prepared and TCR repertoires were sequenced by different laboratories using diverse techniques, in order to increase sequencing depth and limit assay-specific biases. For each donor, CD4 naive and CD4 memory were each given three plates, CD8 naive was given two plates, and CD8 memory was given one plate. Each donor's leukapheresis produced roughly between roughly 0.85 and 10 billion PBMCs. To estimate repertoire size and how much clonotypes are shared between individuals, the study performed deep sequencing of blood TCR repertoires from a handful of healthy adults.

TCR CDR3 regions were amplified from genomic DNA by multiplex PCR using the deep immunoSEQ assay. For each cell subset, the extracted genomic DNA was distributed evenly across all wells of several immunoSEQ 96-well plates, and each plate served as one replicate. For sorted subsets, 200 to 250 ng genomic DNA, equal to tens of thousands of T cell genomes, was loaded into each replicate PCR. Purified libraries were measured with a Qubit 3.0 fluorometer, size-checked on a Bioanalyzer 2100, and measured again with the KAPA Library Quantification kit. Every immunoSEQ 96-well plate was sequenced on a dedicated single-read 150-cycle Illumina NextSeq 550 flow cell. In the original analysis: Because the immunoSEQ output included only junctional sequences and no quality scores, the filtering could not be the same as the filtering used for full-length reads. To assign V/J genes and CDR3, sequences were annotated against IMGT germline references using PyIR, a Python wrapper for IgBLAST v1.9. Reads were removed for weak V/J assignments (E-value above 1e-6), missing CDR3, stop codons, out-of-frame junctions, or ambiguous translated residues. V3J clonotypes were defined as sequences sharing the same inferred V gene, J gene, and CDR3 amino acid sequence. The percentage overlap between two repertoires was calculated by dividing the number of shared unique clonotypes by the size of the smaller repertoire. Richness of each repertoire was evaluated using RTK rarefaction, the Chao1 estimator, and Recon v2.1 estimates of unobserved clonotypes. Generation probabilities for all TCRbeta clonotypes obtained by the gDNA method from a handful of donors were computed using OLGA. The clones in this table, taken by TCRdb from immuneACCESS, are in-frame only. Not every clone is retained; where verified, under half of the shortfall comes from an unresolved V gene, and the cause of the rest is unknown. Clonal size and the V and J genes are those of that table, whereas D and trimming came from the DNA. For this sample there are millions of clones; approximately 92% appear just once. About 0.13% of the sample comes from the top ten.

The donors were healthy, HIV-negative adults who had no recently reported acute infections or vaccinations. Every donor was a Caucasian adult residing in Nashville, Tennessee, USA. Magnetic negative selection was used to enrich CD4+ T cells, after which naive cells were positively selected on CD45RA and the negative fraction became the memory subset. Blood was obtained by leukapheresis, after which PBMCs were separated by Ficoll-Histopaque density gradient centrifugation and cryopreserved in liquid nitrogen vapor phase. Analytical flow cytometry was used to check the purity and quantity of every magnetically sorted T cell population. Each sorted fraction had its genomic DNA isolated and then quantified by UV absorbance on a Nanodrop 2000c. Overall study outcomes, separate from this receptor: Sharing across several donors was observed for roughly 5% of naive CD4, under 4% of naive CD8, roughly 2.3% of memory CD4, and about 0.38% of memory CD8 clonotypes. Naive subsets generally had larger estimated clonotype richness than memory subsets. Compared with non-shared clonotypes, clonotypes shared by all four sorted-subset donors had higher generation probabilities. Sampling was restricted to blood, and TCR repertoires in tissues likely differ from the TCR repertoires found in blood. Pairwise subsampling indicated that sequencing depth was expected to affect the degree of clonotype sharing among donors. Incomplete sequencing was indicated by rarefaction of sorted-subset datasets, despite the large sequencing depth. Because the study included a small number of donors, the genetic and exposure-history diversity represented was limited.

Notes on this clone: Its antigen is still unknown. Per-nucleotide qualities are absent, and no much larger clonotype sits a single base away.

After removal of 2 bases from V and 7 bases from J, the junction retains 7 bases not matched to a gene. The germline V gene yields MDHEN for CDR1 and SYDVKM for CDR2. The CDR3 runs 14 amino acids, cysteine and phenylalanine included. Solely the CDR3 DNA is kept, with 42 bases framed from the first base. The sequencing sample was made of naive CD4+ T cells sorted from blood. This sample's cell subset or site label indicates: CD45RA+ positively selected. The TCR comes from a man aged 18 to 35 in good health. The V and J genes are TRBV28 and TRBJ1-2; a stretch of 7 junction bases matches TRBD1. This receptor has the CDR3 CASSLETGKFGYTF. The sequenced DNA is TGTGCCAGCAGTTTAGAGACAGGGAAGTTTGGCTACACCTTC.